This paragraph reports one T cell receptor (beta chain). The antigen remains undetermined. Trimming cost V 10 bases and J 0 bases; bases outside gene matches: 8. The germline V gene has CDR1 SGHTA and CDR2 FQGTGA. This CDR3 comprises 14 residues. The data belong to a study of cytomegalovirus exposure and HLA in healthy donors. Study at large: The approximately 120 validation repertoires, a later analysis reported, used the same platform as the approximately 730 repertoires from the first cohort.

Sequenced by immunoSEQ multiplex PCR; TCRdb stores in-frame clones only, minus some. Altogether fewer than 250,000 clones are present, over 80% being singletons, with the ten largest covering over 13%. Study-wide results and caveats: Researchers catalogued approximately 170 TCR beta chains as cytomegalovirus-associated.

Sequencing used PBMCs. The V gene is TRBV7-3, the J gene TRBJ1-1, with 7 bases identical to TRBD1. The receptor was isolated from a woman aged 30 to 39 in good health and CMV-seropositive. The CDR3: CATRQGGVNTEAFF. As DNA, the CDR3 is TGTGCCACCCGACAGGGCGGTGTGAACACTGAAGCTTTCTTT.